Shown below are 23 T cell receptor beta chains from a single sample sequenced in a study of T cell changes during pregnancy in multiple sclerosis. Data came from immunoSEQ multiplex PCR; TCRdb stores just in-frame clones and leaves some out. In the table there are more than 80,000 clones, about 90% of which are singletons. The sample was peripheral blood, taken before pregnancy. The origin of the receptors is a female donor with multiple sclerosis, enrolled in a pregnancy study.

About this clone: Other DNA sequences in the same sample also yield this CDR3. This sequence joins TRBV5-1 and TRBJ2-3, with D unclear. The CDR3 has 13 amino acids. Germline V CDR1 and CDR2: SGHRS, YFSETQ. V lost 2 bases and J lost 3, with 7 bases in between. The CDR3 DNA is TGCGCCAGCAGCTTAGCCGGGACAGATACGCAGTATTTT. As protein: CASSLAGTDTQYF.

The rearrangement joins TRBV19 to TRBJ2-4; possible D gene TRBD1, 5 bases. The CDR3 totals 18 residues. Germline V gene data show CDR1 as LNHDA and CDR2 as SQIVND (reference sequence). Deletions cut 4 bases from V and 0 bases from J, with 19 bases between. Here the CDR3 DNA reads TGTGCCAGTAGTACTACCCCAGACAGACGACTAGCCAAAAACATTCAGTACTTC. Encoded protein: CASSTTPDRRLAKNIQYF. The full variable domain, completed using reference TRBV19 and TRBJ2-4, is DGGITQSPKYLFRKEGQNVTLSCEQNLNHDAMYWYRQDPGQGLRLIYYSQIVNDFQKGDIAEGYSVSREKKESFPLTVTSAQKNPTAFYLCASSTTPDRRLAKNIQYFGAGTRLSVL.

The chain combines TRBV6-6 with TRBJ2-5; 10 bases align to TRBD2. The CDR3 length is 15 residues. V dropped 6 bases and J dropped 4; count of bases not matched to a gene: 8. The germline CDR1 and CDR2 sequences are MNHNY and SVGAGI (reference sequence). CDR3 region: CASRRAGGVRETQYF. The DNA for the CDR3 is TGTGCCAGCAGAAGAGCGGGAGGGGTGAGAGAGACCCAGTACTTC.

The rearrangement links TRBV28 to TRBJ1-2; 10 bases line up with TRBD1. The V segment lost 5 bases and the J segment 8 bases; nucleotides outside the gene matches: 8. This CDR3 contains 14 residues. Per germline, CDR1 MDHEN and CDR2 SYDVKM. CDR3 sequence: CASSETGGLVGYTF. Written as DNA, the CDR3 is TGTGCCAGCAGTGAGACAGGGGGCTTGGTAGGCTACACCTTC.

This clone was seen only a few times. The rearrangement links TRBV5-1 to TRBJ2-1; TRBD2 agrees at 9 bases. The CDR3 sequence is 15 residues long. Germline lookup yields CDR1 SGHRS and CDR2 YFSETQ. With V trimmed by 0 bases and J by 5 bases, 3 bases remained unmatched. In nucleotides, the CDR3 is TGCGCCAGCAGCTTGGTCCTAGCGGGAAACAATGAGCAGTTCTTC. Residues: CASSLVLAGNNEQFF. Full variable domain (remainder filled in from reference TRBV5-1 and TRBJ2-1): KAGVTQTPRYLIKTRGQQVTLSCSPISGHRSVSWYQQTPGQGLQFLFEYFSETQRNKGNFPGRFSGRQFSNSRSEMNVSTLELGDSALYLCASSLVLAGNNEQFFGPGTRLTVL.

The chain recombines TRBV28 with TRBJ1-1; 8 bases are a match to TRBD1. Germline loops: CDR1 MDHEN, CDR2 SYDVKM. The CDR3 runs 18 residues. The trim removed 1 base at V and 6 bases at J, leaving 16 bases unmatched. The CDR3 nucleotides read TGTGCCAGCAGTTTATTACCCCGGACAGGGAATTTGGTGGCTGAAGCTTTCTTT. Protein product: CASSLLPRTGNLVAEAFF.

V and J are TRBV27 and TRBJ2-5, with D maybe TRBD2 (5 bases). The ends were cut back, 8 bases at V and 4 bases at J, with 11 bases in the middle. CDR1 is MNHEY, CDR2 SMNVEV, per germline (reference sequence). This CDR3 has 12 residues. The CDR3 DNA reads TGTGCCAGCGGCCGGGGTCGAGAGACCCAGTACTTC. Translated, it gives CASGRGRETQYF.

The genes are TRBV19 and TRBJ2-3; 7 bases fit TRBD1. Looked up from germline, CDR1 is LNHDA and CDR2 is SQIVND (reference sequence). This CDR3 is 18 amino acids long. Unmatched junction bases numbered 15, after V lost 4 bases and J lost 2 bases. CDR3 DNA: TGTGCCAGTAGTACCCTACAAAACCGGGACAGAACCACAGATACGCAGTATTTT. This codes for CASSTLQNRDRTTDTQYF.

The V and J genes are TRBV27 and TRBJ1-2; perhaps TRBD1 as D (5 bases). Trimming took off 8 bases at V and 0 bases at J, with 13 bases between the two ends. The CDR3 is 14 amino acids. The germline V gene encodes CDR1 MNHEY and CDR2 SMNVEV (reference sequence). CDR3 region: CASRSWGANYGYTF. The CDR3 DNA follows: TGTGCCAGCCGGAGTTGGGGGGCTAACTATGGCTACACCTTC.

This sequence joins TRBV5-6 and TRBJ2-5, with a possible D match to TRBD2 (6 bases). The CDR3 extends over 15 amino acids. Germline-derived CDR1 and CDR2 are SGHDT and YYEEEE. The V end was cut by 4 bases, the J end by 2 bases, with 15 bases between. The CDR3 sequence: CASSARLVVQETQYF. In DNA form, the CDR3 reads TGTGCCAGCAGCGCGCGACTAGTTGTACAAGAGACCCAGTACTTC.

This chain joins TRBV30 and TRBJ1-5; weak D call: TRBD1 (5 bases). Trimming took 4 bases from V and 0 from J, leaving 13 bases between them. Germline V gene sequence: CDR1 GTSNPN, CDR2 SVGIG (reference sequence). CDR3 length: 15 residues. The CDR3 loop is CAWTPGQGSNQPQHF. The CDR3 DNA follows: TGTGCCTGGACCCCAGGGCAGGGTAGCAATCAGCCCCAGCATTTT.

This clone was seen only a few times. The chain recombines TRBV11-2 with TRBJ1-6, with D possibly matching TRBD1 (5 bases). CDR1 and CDR2 (germline): SGHAT, FQNNGV. The CDR3 spans 15 residues. The V end was cut by 2 bases, the J end by 9 bases, with 14 bases between. The DNA for the CDR3 is TGTGCCAGCAGCTTATATAGCCAGGGTGGTTCACCCCTCCACTTT. Amino acid sequence: CASSLYSQGGSPLHF.

Here the CDR3 reads CASSLSGVSYNSPLHF. CDR3 coding DNA: TGTGCCAGCAGTCTTTCCGGGGTCTCCTATAATTCACCCCTCCACTTT. V gene TRBV27 combines with J gene TRBJ1-6; D remains unclear. Germline assignment: CDR1 MNHEY and CDR2 SMNVEV (reference sequence). The CDR3 sequence is 16 residues long. Trimming left V 5 bases short and J 0 bases short, with 11 bases between.

This chain links TRBV7-9 with TRBJ2-1, with a weak D call TRBD2 (5 bases). The germline V gene encodes CDR1 SEHNR and CDR2 FQNEAQ (reference sequence). The CDR3 length is 14 residues. The germline V and J ends were trimmed by 7 bases and 1 base, with 11 bases remaining between them. CDR3 coding DNA: TGTGCCAGCACCCAAGGAGGATCCTACAATGAGCAGTTCTTC. Protein sequence: CASTQGGSYNEQFF.

The chain uses TRBV5-1 and TRBJ1-6; the D is unclear. With 3 bases removed from V and 2 bases from J, the gap between germline ends came to 12 bases. The length of the CDR3 is 16 residues. CDR1 SGHRS and CDR2 YFSETQ come from the germline V gene. The CDR3 nucleotides are TGCGCCAGCAGCTATGGTACAGACCCCTATAATTCACCCCTCCACTTT. Encoded protein: CASSYGTDPYNSPLHF. Looking up the rest from reference TRBV5-1 and TRBJ1-6 gives the full variable domain: KAGVTQTPRYLIKTRGQQVTLSCSPISGHRSVSWYQQTPGQGLQFLFEYFSETQRNKGNFPGRFSGRQFSNSRSEMNVSTLELGDSALYLCASSYGTDPYNSPLHFGNGTRLTVT.

The chain is built from TRBV7-8 and TRBJ2-1; 7 positions match TRBD1. Germline CDR1 reads SGHVS; CDR2 reads FQNEAQ. V gave up 7 bases and J gave up 2 bases; unmatched junction bases: 8. This CDR3 is built from 15 residues. CDR3 in DNA: TGTGCCAGCACCATACGGGACAGAACCTACAATGAGCAGTTCTTC. Translated: CASTIRDRTYNEQFF.

This chain connects TRBV5-1 to TRBJ2-1; D is uncertain. Germline lookup yields CDR1 SGHRS and CDR2 YFSETQ. V lost 6 bases to trimming and J lost 0 bases, with 13 bases between them. The CDR3 spans 15 residues. CDR3: CASTPRMSSYNEQFF. In DNA form, the CDR3 reads TGCGCCAGCACTCCGCGGATGAGCTCCTACAATGAGCAGTTCTTC. The full variable domain, with the rest looked up from reference TRBV5-1 and TRBJ2-1, is KAGVTQTPRYLIKTRGQQVTLSCSPISGHRSVSWYQQTPGQGLQFLFEYFSETQRNKGNFPGRFSGRQFSNSRSEMNVSTLELGDSALYLCASTPRMSSYNEQFFGPGTRLTVL.

The rearrangement joins TRBV6-1 to TRBJ2-1, with D perhaps TRBD1 (5 bases). Trimming took off 2 bases at V and 4 bases at J, with 21 bases between the two ends. This CDR3 region has 18 residues. Per germline, CDR1 MNHNS and CDR2 SASEGT. CDR3 region: CASSERGRVGYRYNEQFF. CDR3 DNA sequence: TGTGCCAGCAGTGAAAGGGGCAGGGTGGGATACAGATACAATGAGCAGTTCTTC.

This chain links TRBV6-4 with TRBJ1-2, with D perhaps TRBD1 (5 bases). The CDR3 sequence is 13 residues long. V lost 3 bases, J lost 4 bases, and 9 bases lay in between. The germline CDR1 and CDR2 sequences are MRHNA and SNTAGT. In nucleotides, the CDR3 is TGTGCCAGCAGTGAAACAGGCCTCTATGGCTACACCTTC. This codes for CASSETGLYGYTF.

This chain uses TRBV19 with TRBJ2-2; possibly TRBD2 for D (6 bases). Germline-derived CDR1 and CDR2 are LNHDA and SQIVND (reference sequence). The CDR3 is 16 residues long. V was cut by 3 bases and J by 1 base, with 12 bases left in between. The DNA of the CDR3 is TGTGCCAGTAGTATTAGGAGGGAAATGAACACCGGGGAGCTGTTTTTT. Amino acid sequence: CASSIRREMNTGELFF.

The gene calls are TRBV28 and TRBJ1-6, with a tentative D call TRBD1 (5 bases). Germline values: CDR1 MDHEN, CDR2 SYDVKM. This CDR3 is 13 amino acids long. Trimming stripped 5 bases from V and 7 bases from J, with 9 bases between. The CDR3 DNA sequence: TGTGCCAGCAGTCAGGGCGCGAATTCACCCCTCCACTTT. It yields the protein CASSQGANSPLHF.

This clone was recorded at least ten times. The V call is TRBV29-1, the J call TRBJ1-6; D ambiguous. This CDR3 comprises 17 residues. The germline CDR1 and CDR2 sequences are SQVTM and ANQGSEA. Between the trimmed V and J ends, which lost 1 base and 0 bases, there was a span of 13 bases. CDR3 protein: CSVEGTRESSYNSPLHF. CDR3 bases: TGCAGCGTTGAAGGAACACGGGAAAGCTCCTATAATTCACCCCTCCACTTT.

The rearrangement uses TRBV5-6 and TRBJ2-5; TRBD1 might be the D (6 bases). Germline values: CDR1 SGHDT, CDR2 YYEEEE. The CDR3 loop spans 16 amino acids. Trimming cost V 4 bases and J 4 bases, with 20 bases left between them. In nucleotides, the CDR3 is TGTGCCAGCAGCGGGCCTCGAGGCAGGGGCGGAGAGACCCAGTACTTC. It specifies CASSGPRGRGGETQYF.